This T cell receptor beta chain appears in the sequencing data of a study of beta chain features in type 1 diabetes. Since all of the isolated RNA was reverse transcribed, expressed TCRB transcripts were what got sequenced. Clones were sequenced by immunoSEQ multiplex PCR, and TCRdb holds only the in-frame ones, with some missing. The table has under 950,000 clones, 15% to 20% seen once. The study, taken as a whole, reports: Sampled from patients, naive, central memory and Treg TCRB repertoires appeared more similar than those sampled from healthy donors. VDJ junctions from type 1 diabetes patients carried fewer insertions and larger deletions.

On this clone itself: Its antigen is not known.

Via CD45RO/CCR7/CD25/CD127/CD95/CD27, cells of the CD4+ naive, central memory, regulatory and stem cell-like memory subsets were sorted. This CDR3 has 17 amino acids. Germline assignment: CDR1 SGHAT and CDR2 FQNNGV. Trimming at V came to 1 base and at J to 4 bases, leaving 11 bases not matched to a gene. Sequencing was done on a sample of naive CD4+ T cells from blood. The receptor was isolated from a woman younger than 30 in good health. The chain uses TRBV11-2 and TRBJ2-5; 8 nucleotides line up with TRBD2. The CDR3 spells CASSLVSSTSGRETQYF. In DNA form, the CDR3 reads TGTGCCAGCAGCTTAGTCTCCTCTACGAGCGGGAGAGAGACCCAGTACTTC.